These 4 T cell receptor beta chains originate from one sample sequenced in a study of cytomegalovirus exposure and HLA in healthy donors. The PCR was carried out with 60 Vbeta primers and 13 Jbeta primers. Measured with immunoSEQ multiplex PCR; TCRdb has only the in-frame clones, and not every one. The sample yields approximately 150,000 clones, 80% seen once. Material for sequencing was PBMCs. These receptors were obtained from a woman aged 50 to 65 in good health and CMV-seronegative.

The V and J genes are TRBV10-1 and TRBJ2-1, with D tentatively TRBD1 (6 bases). The length of the CDR3 is 13 residues. Looked up from germline, CDR1 is WNHNN and CDR2 is SYGVQD (reference sequence). Trimming stripped 7 bases from V and 8 bases from J, with 15 bases between. CDR3 residues: CASTDGTSDEQFF. DNA of the CDR3: TGCGCCAGCACCGACGGGACAAGCGATGAGCAGTTCTTC.

V gene TRBV6-5 combines with J gene TRBJ2-1, with a weak D call TRBD2 (6 bases). The germline gives CDR1 MNHEY, CDR2 SVGAGI. This CDR3 spans 13 amino acids. Trimming stripped 2 bases from V and 4 bases from J, with 6 bases between. The CDR3 region has the DNA TGTGCCAGCAGTTACGGGAGGTACAATGAGCAGTTCTTC. This translates into CASSYGRYNEQFF.

V usage is TRBV27 and J usage is TRBJ2-3, with a possible D match to TRBD2 (7 bases). Trimming shortened V by 2 bases and J by 1 base, and 10 bases separated the two germline ends. CDR1 is MNHEY and CDR2 is SMNVEV in the germline V gene (reference sequence). This CDR3 is 15 amino acids long. CDR3 sequence: CASSLAGAGTDTQYF. The CDR3, as DNA: TGTGCCAGCAGTTTAGCGGGGGCGGGCACAGATACGCAGTATTTT.

V and J are TRBV6-5 and TRBJ1-4; D is possibly TRBD1 (5 bases). The CDR3 is made up of 15 amino acids. CDR1 and CDR2 (germline): MNHEY, SVGAGI. V was shortened by 6 bases and J by 6 bases, with 17 bases between the two germline ends. CDR3 nucleotide sequence: TGTGCCAGCAGATCACAGACAGTGTCCGATGAAAAACTGTTTTTT. The encoded protein is CASRSQTVSDEKLFF.